This T cell receptor (beta chain) was sequenced in a study of T cell responses to AZD1222 COVID-19 vaccine. Broader study findings: Baseline seropositives among AZD1222 recipients totaled only five to seven. CD4 TCRs associated with vaccination spanned spike, dominating at 160-218 and 743-854. With two AZD1222 doses given, Spike-specific TCR breadth and depth both rose. Donors were chiefly white British, with a greater number of females, and clonal diversity was perhaps underestimated.

This clone was seen just once. Its antigen is not known. V was trimmed by 4 bases and J by 13 bases, leaving 14 bases between them. Germline values: CDR1 MNHEY, CDR2 SMNVEV (reference sequence). The CDR3 is 12 amino acids. The table came from immunoSEQ multiplex PCR; TCRdb's copy has only in-frame clones and leaves some out. This sample has more than 85,000 clones; around 90% occur once, and the top ten carry 7.5%. This receptor was taken from an adult in good health. The material sequenced was peripheral blood, taken on day 0 of AZD1222 vaccination. The V call is TRBV27, the J call TRBJ2-1, with D unclear. As DNA, the CDR3 is TGTGCCAGCAGTTCCCCACTAAGTAGACAGTTCTTC. Protein sequence: CASSSPLSRQFF.